This T cell receptor (beta chain) was sequenced in a study of shared clonotypes between healthy human individuals. Study in general: CD4 naive cells filled three plates per donor, CD4 memory three, CD8 naive two and CD8 memory one.

The CDR3 has 16 amino acids. Germline V gives CDR1 MNHNY, CDR2 SVGAGI (reference sequence). V was clipped by 2 bases and J by 4 bases, with 17 bases between them. Every immunoSEQ plate was one replicate of a subset's evenly spread DNA. In the original workflow: ImmunoSEQ only sent back junction sequences with no quality scores, so filtering was done differently. Here immunoSEQ multiplex PCR was the method, and the copy in TCRdb shows in-frame clones only, minus some. The DNA was the basis for D and trimming; V, J and clone size are from that table. This table has roughly 500,000 clones, approximately 94% appearing once. As for this clone: Its target is unknown.

Study results and limitations: Sharing across several donors was seen in 4% to 6.5% of naive CD4 clonotypes.

The specimen was naive CD4+ T cells sorted from blood. Subset in this sample: CD45RA+ positively selected. The TCR sequence derives from a woman in her twenties or thirties in good health. V gene TRBV6-6 combines with J gene TRBJ1-1; D might be TRBD1 (6 bases). The CDR3 loop is CASSYGEQGLGTEAFF. The CDR3 coding sequence is TGTGCCAGCAGTTACGGTGAGCAGGGGCTTGGCACTGAAGCTTTCTTT.